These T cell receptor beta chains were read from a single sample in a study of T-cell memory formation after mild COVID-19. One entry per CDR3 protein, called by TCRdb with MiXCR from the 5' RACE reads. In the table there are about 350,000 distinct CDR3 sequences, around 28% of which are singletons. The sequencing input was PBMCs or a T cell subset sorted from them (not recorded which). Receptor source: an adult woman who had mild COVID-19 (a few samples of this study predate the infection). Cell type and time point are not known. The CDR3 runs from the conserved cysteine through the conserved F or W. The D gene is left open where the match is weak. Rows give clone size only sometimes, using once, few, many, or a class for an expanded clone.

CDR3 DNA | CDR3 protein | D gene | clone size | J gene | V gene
TGCAGTGCTAGTGGGGACTTGAACACTGAAGCTTTCTTT | CSASGDLNTEAFF | - | - | TRBJ1-1 | TRBV20-1
TGCAGTGCAAGACTAGCGAGGGAGCAGTACTTC | CSARLAREQYF | TRBD2 | - | TRBJ2-7 | TRBV20-1
TGTGCCAGCAGCGGAACCGGGACAGGGGTTGAAAAACTGTTTTTT | CASSGTGTGVEKLFF | TRBD1 | few | TRBJ1-4 | TRBV6-5
TGTGCCAGCAGTTCCGGGACAGGGTTTACTGAAGCTTTCTTT | CASSSGTGFTEAFF | TRBD1 | few | TRBJ1-1 | TRBV7-3
TGTGCCAGCAGTGAACCGGACTCCTGGATGGAGGGTGTCCAGGGAACCTACAATGAGCAGTTCTTC | CASSEPDSWMEGVQGTYNEQFF | - | once | TRBJ2-1 | TRBV2
TGTGCCAGCAGCGTAACAGCGGGGGGTTGGAATGAGCAGTTCTTC | CASSVTAGGWNEQFF | TRBD2 | few | TRBJ2-1 | TRBV9
TGTGCCAGCAGTTACTGGCCTAGCGGAGGCGGACATGAGCAGTTCTTC | CASSYWPSGGGHEQFF | TRBD2 | - | TRBJ2-1 | TRBV6-5
TGTGCCAGCAGCCAACCGGGGGTCACTGAAGCTTTCTTT | CASSQPGVTEAFF | - | - | TRBJ1-1 | TRBV3-1
TGTGCCAGCAGCCAAGGTTCCGATGAGCAGTTCTTC | CASSQGSDEQFF | - | few | TRBJ2-1 | TRBV4-2
TGTGCCAGCAGCACCACGACTAGCCACAAGTTCTTC | CASSTTTSHKFF | TRBD2 | few | TRBJ2-1 | TRBV7-3
TGCAGCGCCGCGACGGCGGGGGGACGTACGCAGCAGTACTTC | CSAATAGGRTQQYF | TRBD2 | - | TRBJ2-7 | TRBV29-1
TGCAGTGCTAGCCGAAAAAAACGTCAGGGTCCCGGAGAGACCCAGTACTTC | CSASRKKRQGPGETQYF | - | - | TRBJ2-5 | TRBV20-1
TGTGCCAGCAGCCATTGGGGACAGGGTAAATCTGGGGCCAACGTCCTGACTTTC | CASSHWGQGKSGANVLTF | TRBD1 | few | TRBJ2-6 | TRBV7-9
TGTGCCAGCAGCCCAAGGCGGCCAGGGCCGGTTCCAGGGGATACGCAGTATTTT | CASSPRRPGPVPGDTQYF | - | - | TRBJ2-3 | TRBV7-2
TGCAGTGCTCCTACGGAGCCCACGAAAAACAATGAGCAGTTCTTC | CSAPTEPTKNNEQFF | - | many | TRBJ2-1 | TRBV20-1
TGTGCCAGCAGCCTAAGCGGGAGAGGGACAGATACGCAGTATTTT | CASSLSGRGTDTQYF | TRBD2 | - | TRBJ2-3 | TRBV5-5
TGTGCCAGCAGCTCACCTCAGTTGACTAGCGGGTGGAATGAGCAGTTCTTC | CASSSPQLTSGWNEQFF | TRBD2 | - | TRBJ2-1 | TRBV7-3